The T cell receptor (beta chain) described here comes from a study of blood T cell repertoires in COVID-19. Study-wide background: The United States, Italy and Spain provided the acute and convalescent COVID-19 samples.

Germline lookup yields CDR1 KGHDR and CDR2 SFDVKD. The CDR3 contains 14 residues. V was clipped by 5 bases and J by 2 bases; unmatched bases: 3. This clone was detected once. As processed by the authors: Amplified reference gene primers provided the basis for estimating nucleated cell counts. Profiled with immunoSEQ multiplex PCR; TCRdb holds only in-frame clones, not every one. V and J calls and clone size follow that table, whereas D and trimming were derived from the DNA. The sample holds roughly 180,000 clones, roughly nine tenths seen once. Sequenced sample: peripheral blood. The TCR originated in a man in his 70s with active or convalescent COVID-19. The V and J genes are TRBV24-1 and TRBJ1-2; 8 bases agree with TRBD1. CDR3 DNA sequence: TGTGCCACCAGTGTCGGACAGGGAAACTATGGCTACACCTTC. It specifies CATSVGQGNYGYTF.